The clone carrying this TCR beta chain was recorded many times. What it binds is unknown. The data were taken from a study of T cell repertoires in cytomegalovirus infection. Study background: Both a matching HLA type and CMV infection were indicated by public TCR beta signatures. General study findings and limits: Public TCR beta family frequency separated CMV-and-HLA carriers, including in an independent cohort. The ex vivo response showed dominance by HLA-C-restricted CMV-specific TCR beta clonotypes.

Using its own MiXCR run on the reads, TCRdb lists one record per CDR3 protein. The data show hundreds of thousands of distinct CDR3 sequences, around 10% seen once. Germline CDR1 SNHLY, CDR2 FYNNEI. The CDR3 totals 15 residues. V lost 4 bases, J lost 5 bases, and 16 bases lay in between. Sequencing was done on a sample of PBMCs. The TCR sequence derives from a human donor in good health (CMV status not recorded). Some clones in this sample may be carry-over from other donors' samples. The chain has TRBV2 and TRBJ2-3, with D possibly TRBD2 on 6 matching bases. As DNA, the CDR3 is TGTGCCAGCAGTGTTCAGATGGGGGGAGGAGATACGCAGTATTTT. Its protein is CASSVQMGGGDTQYF.